This T cell receptor (beta chain) was sequenced in a study of Ad26.COV2.S vaccination and SARS-CoV-2 variants. The repertoire was sequenced with immunoSEQ multiplex PCR; TCRdb's copy has only in-frame clones and lacks some. Counted here are under 500,000 clones, 92% occurring once; the ten biggest clones make up about 1.6%. Stated treatment: some 20 received Ad26.COV2.S at low or high dose, single or two shots; roughly 5 received placebo; per-sample allocation not given. At day 63 after the first vaccine or placebo injection, samples were drawn. The CDR3 has 13 residues. Germline V gives CDR1 KGHSH, CDR2 LQKENI. V was cut by 3 bases and J by 3 bases, with 6 bases left in between.

This receptor was obtained from a person between 18 and 60 years old who received the Ad26.COV2.S COVID-19 vaccine or a placebo. Sequences were derived from peripheral blood, sampled in a trial of Ad26.COV2.S vaccine versus placebo. V gene TRBV18 combines with J gene TRBJ1-3; D is unresolved. In DNA form, the CDR3 reads TGTGCCAGCTCACCGGAAGATGGAAACACCATATATTTT. Amino acids: CASSPEDGNTIYF.